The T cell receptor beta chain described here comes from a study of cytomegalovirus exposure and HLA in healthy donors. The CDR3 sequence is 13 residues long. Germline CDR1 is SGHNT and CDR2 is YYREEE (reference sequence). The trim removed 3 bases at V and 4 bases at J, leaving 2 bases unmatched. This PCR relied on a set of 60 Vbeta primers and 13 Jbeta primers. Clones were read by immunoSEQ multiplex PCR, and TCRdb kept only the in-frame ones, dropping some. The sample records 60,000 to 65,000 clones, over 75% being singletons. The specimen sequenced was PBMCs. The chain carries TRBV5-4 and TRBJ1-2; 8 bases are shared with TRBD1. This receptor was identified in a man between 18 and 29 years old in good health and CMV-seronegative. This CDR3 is CASSSTGVYGYTF. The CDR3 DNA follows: TGTGCCAGCAGCTCGACAGGGGTCTATGGCTACACCTTC. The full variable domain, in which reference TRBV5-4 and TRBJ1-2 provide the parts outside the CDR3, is ETGVTQSPTHLIKTRGQQVTLRCSSQSGHNTVSWYQQALGQGPQFIFQYYREEENGRGNFPPRFSGLQFPNYSSELNVNALELDDSALYLCASSSTGVYGYTFGSGTRLTVV.